This TCR beta chain stems from a study of blood T cell repertoires in COVID-19. Study in general: Researchers got acute and convalescent COVID-19 samples from the United States, Italy and Spain. Sources were T cells, B-cell-depleted T cells, or PBMCs; the material itself was cDNA or gDNA.

The participants were between about 18 and 95 years old and came from about two dozen US areas. V lost 3 bases and J 4 bases, leaving 10 bases between the germline ends. The CDR3 is 14 residues long. The germline gives CDR1 KGHSH, CDR2 LQKENI. Methods used by the authors: Estimation of nucleated cell counts was performed using reference gene primer amplification. The repertoire was sequenced with immunoSEQ multiplex PCR; TCRdb's copy has only in-frame clones and lacks some. The V and J calls and clone size are taken from that table; D and trimming were inferred from the DNA. The sample consists of a few hundred thousand clones, approximately 85% of them appearing once.

The genes are TRBV18 and TRBJ2-1; TRBD2 might be the D (6 bases). The specimen was PBMCs or T cells enriched from blood (not recorded which). The receptor's source is a man under 40 who had recovered from COVID-19. The CDR3 sequence is CASSPGTQYNEQFF. In DNA form, the CDR3 reads TGTGCCAGCTCACCCGGGACTCAATACAATGAGCAGTTCTTC. Supplemented by reference TRBV18 and TRBJ2-1, the full variable domain reads NAGVMQNPRHLVRRRGQEARLRCSPMKGHSHVYWYRQLPEEGLKFMVYLQKENIIDESGMPKERFSAEFPKEGPSILRIQQVVRGDSAAYFCASSPGTQYNEQFFGPGTRLTVL.